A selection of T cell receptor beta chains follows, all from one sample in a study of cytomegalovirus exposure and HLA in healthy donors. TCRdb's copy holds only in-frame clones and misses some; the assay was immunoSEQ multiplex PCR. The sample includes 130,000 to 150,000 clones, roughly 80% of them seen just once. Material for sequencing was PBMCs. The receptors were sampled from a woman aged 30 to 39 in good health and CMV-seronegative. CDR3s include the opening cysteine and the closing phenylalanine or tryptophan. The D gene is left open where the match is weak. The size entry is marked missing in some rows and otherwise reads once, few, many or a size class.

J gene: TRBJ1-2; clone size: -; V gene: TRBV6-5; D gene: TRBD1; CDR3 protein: CASSRQGNYFTF; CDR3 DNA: TGTGCCAGCAGCAGACAGGGAAATTATTTCACCTTC
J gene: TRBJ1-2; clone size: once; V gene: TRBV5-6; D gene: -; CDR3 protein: CASSLGVGRDGYTF; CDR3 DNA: TGTGCCAGCAGCTTGGGGGTCGGCAGGGATGGCTACACCTTC
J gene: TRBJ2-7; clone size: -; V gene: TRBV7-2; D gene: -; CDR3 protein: CASSSVRGGRYEQYF; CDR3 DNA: TGTGCCAGCAGCTCTGTACGGGGTGGTAGGTACGAGCAGTACTTC
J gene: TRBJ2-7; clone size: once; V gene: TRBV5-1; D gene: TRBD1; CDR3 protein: CASSLTGESYEQYF; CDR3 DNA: TGCGCCAGCAGCTTGACAGGGGAAAGCTACGAGCAGTACTTC
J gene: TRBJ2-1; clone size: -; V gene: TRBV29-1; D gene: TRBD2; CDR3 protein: CSATTGTSVNEQFF; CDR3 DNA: TGCAGCGCAACCACCGGGACTAGCGTCAATGAGCAGTTCTTC
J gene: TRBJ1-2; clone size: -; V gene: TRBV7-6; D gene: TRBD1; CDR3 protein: CASSHSDRQGNSTLYGYTF; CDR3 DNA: TGTGCCAGCAGCCACTCCGATCGACAGGGCAATAGTACTCTCTATGGCTACACCTTC
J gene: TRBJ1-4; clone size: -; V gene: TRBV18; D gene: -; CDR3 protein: CASSPDSDNEKLFF; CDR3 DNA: TGTGCCAGCTCACCGGACAGTGATAATGAAAAACTGTTTTTT
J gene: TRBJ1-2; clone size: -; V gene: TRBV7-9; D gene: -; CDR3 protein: CASSHQGGYGYTF; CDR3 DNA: TGTGCCAGCAGCCACCAGGGTGGGTATGGCTACACCTTC
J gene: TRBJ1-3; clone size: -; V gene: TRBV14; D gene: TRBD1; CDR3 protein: CASSPRDRVGGNTIYF; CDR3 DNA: TGTGCCAGCAGCCCTCGAGACAGGGTTGGTGGAAACACCATATATTTT
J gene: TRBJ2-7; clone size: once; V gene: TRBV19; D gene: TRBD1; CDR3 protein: CASSTTTGEVYEQYF; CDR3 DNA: TGTGCCAGTAGTACCACGACAGGGGAAGTCTACGAGCAGTACTTC
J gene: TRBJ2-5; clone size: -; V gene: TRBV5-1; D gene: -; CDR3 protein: CASSPQTSSETQYF; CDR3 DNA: TGCGCCAGCAGCCCTCAGACTAGTTCTGAGACCCAGTACTTC
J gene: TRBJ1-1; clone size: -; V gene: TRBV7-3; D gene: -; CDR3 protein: CASSLQGMNTEAFF; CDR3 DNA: TGTGCCAGCAGCTTACAGGGGATGAACACTGAAGCTTTCTTT
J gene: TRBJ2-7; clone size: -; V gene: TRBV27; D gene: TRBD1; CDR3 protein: CASRTRDRNSYEQYF; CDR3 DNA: TGTGCCAGCAGAACCAGGGACAGGAACTCCTACGAGCAGTACTTC
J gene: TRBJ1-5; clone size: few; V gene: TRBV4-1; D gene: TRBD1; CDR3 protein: CASSQSTGSSNQPQHF; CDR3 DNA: TGCGCCAGCAGCCAATCGACAGGGTCAAGCAATCAGCCCCAGCATTTT
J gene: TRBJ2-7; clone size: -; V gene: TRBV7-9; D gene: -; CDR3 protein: CSSSLGGVSSYEQYF; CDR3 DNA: TGTTCCAGCAGCTTAGGGGGGGTCAGCTCCTACGAGCAGTACTTC
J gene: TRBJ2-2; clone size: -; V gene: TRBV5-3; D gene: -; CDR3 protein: CARSAAQVATGELFF; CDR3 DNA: TGTGCCAGAAGCGCGGCCCAGGTAGCGACCGGGGAGCTGTTTTTT
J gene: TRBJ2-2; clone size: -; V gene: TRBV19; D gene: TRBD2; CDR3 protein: CASSLTSGRAGGELFF; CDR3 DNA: TGTGCCAGTAGTTTGACTAGCGGGAGGGCCGGCGGGGAGCTGTTTTTT
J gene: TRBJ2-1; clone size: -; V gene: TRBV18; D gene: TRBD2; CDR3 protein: CASSPPGLAGSREQFF; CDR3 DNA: TGTGCCAGCTCACCACCGGGACTAGCGGGATCTAGAGAGCAGTTCTTC
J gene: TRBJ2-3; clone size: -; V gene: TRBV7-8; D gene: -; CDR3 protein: CASSLGRFTDTQYF; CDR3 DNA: TGTGCCAGCAGCTTAGGTCGGTTCACAGATACGCAGTATTTT
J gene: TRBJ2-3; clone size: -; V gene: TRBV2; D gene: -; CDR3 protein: CASQLVRADTQYF; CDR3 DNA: TGTGCCAGCCAACTGGTCAGGGCAGATACGCAGTATTTT
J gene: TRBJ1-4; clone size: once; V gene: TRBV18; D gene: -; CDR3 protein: CASSPYFEGSQFF; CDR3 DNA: TGTGCCAGCTCACCTTATTTCGAGGGCTCCCAGTTTTTT
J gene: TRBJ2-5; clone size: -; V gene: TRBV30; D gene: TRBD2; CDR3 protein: CAWSVGLAGAQETQYF; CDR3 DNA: TGTGCCTGGAGTGTAGGACTAGCGGGGGCCCAAGAGACCCAGTACTTC
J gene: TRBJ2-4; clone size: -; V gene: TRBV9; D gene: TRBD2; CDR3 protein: CASSVGLAGGAENIQYF; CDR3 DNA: TGTGCCAGCAGCGTAGGACTAGCGGGGGGGGCGGAAAACATTCAGTACTTC
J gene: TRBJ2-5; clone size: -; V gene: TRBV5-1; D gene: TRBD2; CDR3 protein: CASQANSGTSGVGTQYF; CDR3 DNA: TGCGCCAGCCAGGCCAACTCCGGGACTAGCGGGGTGGGGACCCAGTACTTC
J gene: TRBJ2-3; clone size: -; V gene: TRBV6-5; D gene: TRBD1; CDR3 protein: CASSSGTGVGTQYF; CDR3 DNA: TGTGCCAGCAGTTCCGGGACAGGGGTAGGTACGCAGTATTTT
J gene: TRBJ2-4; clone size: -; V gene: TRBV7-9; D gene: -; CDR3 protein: CASSLDAGMNIQYF; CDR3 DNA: TGTGCCAGCAGCTTAGACGCGGGGATGAACATTCAGTACTTC
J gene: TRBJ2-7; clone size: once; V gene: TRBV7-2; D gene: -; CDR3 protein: CASSLGHLREQYF; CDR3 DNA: TGTGCCAGCAGCCTCGGACACCTCAGGGAGCAGTACTTC
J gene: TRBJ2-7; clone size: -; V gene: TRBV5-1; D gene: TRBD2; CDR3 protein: CASSLSGGSSYEQYF; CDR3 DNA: TGCGCCAGCAGCTTGTCCGGGGGGAGCTCCTACGAGCAGTACTTC
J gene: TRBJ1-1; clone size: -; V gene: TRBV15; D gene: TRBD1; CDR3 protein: CATSRRTGGNTEAFF; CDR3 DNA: TGTGCCACCAGCAGAAGGACAGGGGGGAACACTGAAGCTTTCTTT
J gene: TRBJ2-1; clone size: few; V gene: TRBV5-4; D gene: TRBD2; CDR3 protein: CASSSSGRTSYNEQFF; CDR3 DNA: TGTGCCAGCAGCTCTAGCGGGAGGACCTCCTACAATGAGCAGTTCTTC
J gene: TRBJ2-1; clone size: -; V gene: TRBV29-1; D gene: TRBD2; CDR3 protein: CSLERGYNEQFF; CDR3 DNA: TGCAGCCTGGAGCGGGGGTACAATGAGCAGTTCTTC
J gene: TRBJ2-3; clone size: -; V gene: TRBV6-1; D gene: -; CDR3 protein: CASSEVGALTDTQYF; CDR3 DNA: TGTGCCAGCAGTGAAGTGGGGGCCCTCACAGATACGCAGTATTTT
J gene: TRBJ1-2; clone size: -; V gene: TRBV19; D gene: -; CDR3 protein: CASFPTGFGVDYGYTF; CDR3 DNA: TGTGCCAGCTTTCCTACAGGGTTCGGTGTTGACTATGGCTACACCTTC
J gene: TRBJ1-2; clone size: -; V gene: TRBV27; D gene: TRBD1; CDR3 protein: CASSPTGGVSNYGYTF; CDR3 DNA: TGTGCCAGCAGCCCAACAGGGGGCGTTTCTAACTATGGCTACACCTTC
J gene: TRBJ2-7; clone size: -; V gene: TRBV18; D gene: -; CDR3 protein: CASSPGRSYEQYF; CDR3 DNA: TGTGCCAGCTCACCGGGCAGATCCTACGAGCAGTACTTC
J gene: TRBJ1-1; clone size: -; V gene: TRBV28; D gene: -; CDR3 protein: CASTSRGMNTEAFF; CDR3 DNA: TGTGCCAGCACCTCGAGGGGGATGAACACTGAAGCTTTCTTT
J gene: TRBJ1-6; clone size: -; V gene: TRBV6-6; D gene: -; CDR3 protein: CASSSGPLHF; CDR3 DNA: TGTGCCAGCAGTTCAGGACCCCTCCACTTT
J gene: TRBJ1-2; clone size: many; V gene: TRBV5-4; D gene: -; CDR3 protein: CATRREGRGSAGYTF; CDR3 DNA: TGTGCCACCCGGAGGGAGGGGCGGGGGTCGGCTGGCTACACCTTC
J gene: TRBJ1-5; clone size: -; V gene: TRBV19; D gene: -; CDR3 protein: CASSGYRDSNQPQHF; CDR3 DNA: TGTGCTAGTAGTGGTTACAGGGATAGCAATCAGCCCCAGCATTTT
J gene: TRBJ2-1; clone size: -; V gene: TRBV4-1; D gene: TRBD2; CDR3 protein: CASSQVGPGLAGGTSYNEQFF; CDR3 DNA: TGCGCCAGCAGCCAAGTAGGACCGGGACTAGCGGGGGGCACCTCCTACAATGAGCAGTTCTTC
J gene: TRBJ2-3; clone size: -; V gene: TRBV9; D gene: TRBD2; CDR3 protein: CASSHSGLAGAGWGTDTQYF; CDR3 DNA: TGTGCCAGCAGCCATAGCGGACTAGCGGGAGCAGGGTGGGGCACAGATACGCAGTATTTT
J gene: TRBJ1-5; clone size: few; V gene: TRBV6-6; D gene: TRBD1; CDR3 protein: CASTDRARSGNQPQHF; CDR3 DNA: TGTGCCAGCACGGACAGGGCCCGATCAGGCAATCAGCCCCAGCATTTT
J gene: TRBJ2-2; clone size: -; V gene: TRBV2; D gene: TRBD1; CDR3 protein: CASRQGDTGELFF; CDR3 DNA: TGTGCCAGCAGGCAGGGGGACACCGGGGAGCTGTTTTTT
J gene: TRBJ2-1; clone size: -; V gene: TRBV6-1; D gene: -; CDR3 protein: CASSRGAQGREQFF; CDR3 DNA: TGTGCCAGCAGCCGTGGGGCACAAGGGAGGGAGCAGTTCTTC
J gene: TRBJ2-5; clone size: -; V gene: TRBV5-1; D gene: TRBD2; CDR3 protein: CASSLGAAGLETQYF; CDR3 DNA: TGCGCCAGCAGCTTGGGGGCAGCGGGACTGGAGACCCAGTACTTC
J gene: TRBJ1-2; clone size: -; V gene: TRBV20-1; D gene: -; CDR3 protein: CSAPNIRGYTF; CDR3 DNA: TGCAGTGCGCCTAATATACGAGGCTACACCTTC
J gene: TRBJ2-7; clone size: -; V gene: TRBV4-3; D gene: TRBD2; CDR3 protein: CASSQVISGRYEQYF; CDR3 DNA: TGCGCCAGCAGCCAAGTGATTAGCGGGAGATACGAGCAGTACTTC
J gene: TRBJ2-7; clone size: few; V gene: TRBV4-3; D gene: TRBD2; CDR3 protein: CASSQVFRSGGAGEQYF; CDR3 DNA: TGCGCCAGCAGCCAAGTGTTCCGTAGCGGGGGGGCGGGGGAGCAGTACTTC
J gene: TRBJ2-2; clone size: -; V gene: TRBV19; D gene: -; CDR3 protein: CASSTGQYTGELFF; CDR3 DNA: TGTGCCAGTAGTACCGGACAGTACACCGGGGAGCTGTTTTTT
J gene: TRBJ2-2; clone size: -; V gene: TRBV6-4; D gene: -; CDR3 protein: CASSDSDSGDSRELFF; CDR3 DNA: TGTGCCAGCAGTGACTCGGACTCTGGCGACTCCCGGGAGCTGTTTTTT